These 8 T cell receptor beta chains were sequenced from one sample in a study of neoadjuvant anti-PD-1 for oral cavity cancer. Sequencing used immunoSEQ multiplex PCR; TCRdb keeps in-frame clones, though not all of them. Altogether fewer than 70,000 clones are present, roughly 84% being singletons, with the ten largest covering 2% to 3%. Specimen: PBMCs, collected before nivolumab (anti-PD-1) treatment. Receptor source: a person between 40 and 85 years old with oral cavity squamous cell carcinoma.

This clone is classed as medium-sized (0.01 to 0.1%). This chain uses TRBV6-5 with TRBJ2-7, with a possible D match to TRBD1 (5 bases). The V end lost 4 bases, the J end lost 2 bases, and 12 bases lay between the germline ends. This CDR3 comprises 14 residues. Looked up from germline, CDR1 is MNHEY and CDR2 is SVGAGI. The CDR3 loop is CASSFGHRTYEQYF. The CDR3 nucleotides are TGTGCCAGCAGTTTTGGACATCGGACCTACGAGCAGTACTTC.

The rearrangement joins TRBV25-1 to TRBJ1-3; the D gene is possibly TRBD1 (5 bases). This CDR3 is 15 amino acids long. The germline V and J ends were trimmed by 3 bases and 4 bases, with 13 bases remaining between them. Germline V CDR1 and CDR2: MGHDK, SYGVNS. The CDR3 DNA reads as TGTGCCAGCAGTGACCGGGGGGGGTTGGGAAACACCATATATTTT. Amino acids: CASSDRGGLGNTIYF.

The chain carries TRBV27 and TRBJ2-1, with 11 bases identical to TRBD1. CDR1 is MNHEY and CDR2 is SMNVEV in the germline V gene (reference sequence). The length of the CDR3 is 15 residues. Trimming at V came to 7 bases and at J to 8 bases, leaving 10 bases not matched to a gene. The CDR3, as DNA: TGTGCCAGCAAGCGCGGGACAGGGGGATTCGATGAGCAGTTCTTC. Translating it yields CASKRGTGGFDEQFF.

CDR3 coding DNA: TGTGCCAGCAGTGAATTCCTCACAGATACGCAGTATTTT. Its translation: CASSEFLTDTQYF. The chain recombines TRBV6-1 with TRBJ2-3; D is unresolved. CDR1 is MNHNS, CDR2 SASEGT, per germline. V lost 2 bases to trimming and J lost 2 bases, with 5 bases between them. This CDR3 spans 13 amino acids.

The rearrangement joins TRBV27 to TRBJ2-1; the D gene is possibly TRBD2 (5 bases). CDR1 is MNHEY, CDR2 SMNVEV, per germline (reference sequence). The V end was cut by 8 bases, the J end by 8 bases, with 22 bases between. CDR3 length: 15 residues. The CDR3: CASARPGLSWDEQFF. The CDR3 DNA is TGTGCCAGCGCTAGGCCCGGACTTTCTTGGGATGAGCAGTTCTTC.

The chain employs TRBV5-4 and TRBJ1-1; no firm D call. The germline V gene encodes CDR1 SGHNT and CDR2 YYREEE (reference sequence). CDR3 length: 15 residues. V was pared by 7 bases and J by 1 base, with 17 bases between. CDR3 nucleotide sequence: TGTGCCAGCTTAAGGAACCCCCTCTCGAACACTGAAGCTTTCTTT. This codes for CASLRNPLSNTEAFF.

The CDR3 reads CASHTTGGRNEQFF. The CDR3 DNA reads TGTGCCAGCCACACAACGGGGGGGCGGAATGAGCAGTTCTTC. The chain combines TRBV6-5 with TRBJ2-1; 8 nucleotides agree with TRBD2. CDR1 is MNHEY, CDR2 SVGAGI, per germline. The CDR3 length is 14 residues. V trimming: 8 bases; J trimming: 7 bases; junction bases outside the gene matches: 10.

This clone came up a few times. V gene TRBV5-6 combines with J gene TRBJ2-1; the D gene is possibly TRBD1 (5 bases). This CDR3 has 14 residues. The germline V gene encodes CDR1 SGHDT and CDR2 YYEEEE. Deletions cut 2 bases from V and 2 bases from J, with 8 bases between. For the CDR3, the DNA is TGTGCCAGCAGCTTCGAGACAGCCTACAATGAGCAGTTCTTC. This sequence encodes CASSFETAYNEQFF.